This T cell receptor beta chain was recovered during a study of Tregs in tolerant kidney transplant recipients. Whole-study results and caveats: The small number of patients limits these findings pending further validation. No direct test of biological reproducibility was done here.

Unstimulated Tregs (CD4+CD25+CD127-) and CD4+CD25- non-Tregs were sorted from PBMCs. Data came from immunoSEQ multiplex PCR; TCRdb stores just in-frame clones and leaves some out. The sample carries 35,000 to 55,000 clones, about 90% recorded once. On this clone: Its antigen is undetermined.

There are 14 residues in the CDR3. From germline, CDR1 is SGHRS and CDR2 YFSETQ. V was shortened by 1 base and J by 4 bases, with 12 bases between the two germline ends. Sequencing was done on a sample of Tregs from blood. The gene calls are TRBV5-1 and TRBJ2-7; D possibly corresponds to TRBD2 (5 bases). The TCR was taken from a human donor in good health. CDR3 coding DNA: TGCGCCAGCAGCTTGATCGGGGAAAGGTACGAGCAGTACTTC. Translating it yields CASSLIGERYEQYF.